This TCR beta chain stems from a study of T cells in Graves' hyperthyroidism and ophthalmopathy. General study points: Blood shared most expanded thyroid clonotypes above 0.001.

Researchers took RNA transcripts and amplified the TCR beta CDR3 regions from them. First-round RT-PCR of the TCR CDR3 relied on the HTBI primer set. MiXCR, run by TCRdb on the multiplex PCR reads, gives a single entry per CDR3 protein. The sample shows approximately 380,000 distinct CDR3 sequences, less than 20% of them seen only once. On this clonotype itself: What it binds is not known.

The study based diagnoses on clinical symptoms, serum thyroxine and TRAb, thyroid ultrasound and orbital computed tomography. V was cut by 8 bases and J by 0 bases, with 14 bases left in between. The CDR3 contains 15 residues. Germline lookup yields CDR1 MNHNS and CDR2 SASEGT. This chain connects TRBV6-1 to TRBJ1-3; possible D gene TRBD1, 5 bases. This receptor was obtained from a man aged 18 to 35 with Graves' ophthalmopathy. Sequencing was performed on blood. CDR3 sequence reads: CASSRGGSSGNTIYF. The DNA of the CDR3 is TGTGCCAGCTCCCGGGGCGGGAGCTCTGGAAACACCATATATTTT.